This T cell receptor (beta chain) was sequenced during a study of blood T cell repertoires in COVID-19 (dated by TCRdb to about 2020). Describing the broader study: Samples from collaborators originated in the United States, Italy and Spain and spanned both the acute and convalescent phases of COVID-19. The prospective study material was composed of cDNA or gDNA derived from T cells, B-cell-depleted T cells, or PBMCs. Deeply sampled blood TCRbeta repertoires from subjects exposed to, actively infected with, or recovered from COVID-19 were included in the dataset. The repertoires were made available in a free public database intended to serve as a resource for research on the immune response to SARS-CoV-2. The samples were drawn from two sources: the first 160 participants of the ongoing ImmuneRACE study, and fewer than 1,500 subjects contributed by 6 global collaborators. Sample metadata almost always included a de-identified subject ID, COVID-19 status, age in years and sex. Where HLA class I and class II types were available, the types were taken from metadata supplied by the sample provider, not from assay-based typing. Study-level results and caveats: The quantity of clinical and demographic metadata differed by source and by participant and was supplied without curation.

The CDR3 holds 15 amino acids from the cysteine to the phenylalanine. CDR3 DNA is the only sequence kept; it has 45 bases, read in frame from the first base. The trim is 2 bases for V and 3 bases for J, with a gap of 12 bases between the germline ends. Per the germline V gene, MNHNS is the CDR1 and SASEGT is the CDR2. Enrolling through a virtual design, the prospective study's participants ranged in age from roughly 18 to 95 years and lived across 24 United States geographic areas. Cohort assignment in the prospective study relied on participant-reported clinical history from a screening survey and a study questionnaire. For ImmuneRACE Cohort 3, a participant was defined as recovered based on two consecutive negative NP/OP PCR tests, clearance by a healthcare professional, or resolution of symptoms. Mobile phlebotomists in the prospective study collected whole blood, serum and a nasopharyngeal or oropharyngeal swab from every participant. Additional blood draws and questionnaires over an approximately two-month period could optionally be provided by prospective study participants. Before DNA extraction, blood samples from the prospective study were shipped at room temperature or frozen.

Remarks on this clone: Its antigen specificity is not known. No much larger clone is present one base from it, and per-base qualities are unavailable.

The immunoSEQ Assay, a bias-controlled multiplex PCR, was used to amplify TCRbeta CDR3 regions from genomic DNA. Per the authors' processing: The number of nucleated cells in each sample was estimated by amplification of reference gene primers within the assay. To quantify the absolute abundance of each unique TCRbeta CDR3 rearrangement, sequence reads were collapsed and filtered. For each sample, productive Simpson clonality was calculated as the square root of Simpson's diversity index over productive rearrangements. The table was pulled from immuneACCESS by TCRdb, which kept in-frame rearrangements only. Such tables lose some clones; where checked, under half of the loss comes from unresolved V genes, and the rest has no known cause. That table furnishes V, J and clone size, whereas the DNA furnished D and trimming. This sample lists more than 350,000 clones; around nine tenths were detected once. The ten largest clones add up to about 9.4% of the sample.

Sequencing used PBMCs or T cells enriched from blood (not recorded which). This receptor was taken from a woman in her forties or fifties who had recovered from COVID-19. The chain was built from TRBV6-1 and TRBJ2-3; TRBD1 is perhaps the D gene, given 5 matching bases. The DNA is TGTGCCAGCAGTGAAAGGAAGGGGAAGACAGATACGCAGTATTTT. Translated, it reads CASSERKGKTDTQYF.